A selection of T cell receptor beta chains follows, all from one sample in a study of T cell responses to AZD1222 COVID-19 vaccine. Only in-frame clones appear in the TCRdb table, and some are missing; sequencing was by immunoSEQ multiplex PCR. The sample includes 100,000 to 150,000 clones, 85% of them seen just once. The sample in question was peripheral blood, obtained 28 days after the second dose of the MenACWY control vaccine. The source is an adult who received the MenACWY meningococcal vaccine as a control. Both conserved end residues are part of each CDR3. D genes are given only for firm matches. Clone size, where shown, is once, few, many, or a class for clones that have expanded.

d_call	j_call	clone_size	v_call	cdr3_nt	cdr3_aa
NA	TRBJ1-3	NA	TRBV7-6	TGTGCCAGCAGCTTAGAGGGCAGCTCTGGAAACACCATATATTTT	CASSLEGSSGNTIYF
NA	TRBJ2-6	NA	TRBV9	TGTGCCAGCAGCGCCCCTGGGGCCAACGTCCTGACTTTC	CASSAPGANVLTF
NA	TRBJ1-2	NA	TRBV15	TGTGCCACCAGCAGAGATAGGACGGCCTATGGCTACACCTTC	CATSRDRTAYGYTF
NA	TRBJ1-1	NA	TRBV7-2	TGTGCCAGCAGCTTAGAAGGAGGCACTGAAGCTTTCTTT	CASSLEGGTEAFF
TRBD1	TRBJ1-3	NA	TRBV7-8	TGTGCCAGCAGCTTATGGACAGGAACTGGAAACACCATATATTTT	CASSLWTGTGNTIYF
NA	TRBJ1-2	NA	TRBV12-5	TGTGCTAGTGGTTTGGGGGAAGGAGCGAACTATGGCTACACCTTC	CASGLGEGANYGYTF
NA	TRBJ1-2	NA	TRBV19	TGTGCCAGTACCCCGTCGGGGGGCTGGAACTATGGCTACACCTTC	CASTPSGGWNYGYTF
NA	TRBJ2-1	NA	TRBV9	TGTGCCAGCAGCGTATACCTCGAGCAGAGTGAGCAGTTCTTC	CASSVYLEQSEQFF
NA	TRBJ2-7	NA	TRBV18	TGTGCCAGCTCACCACAAATCATCGGGAGCTACGAGCAGTACTTC	CASSPQIIGSYEQYF
TRBD2	TRBJ2-1	NA	TRBV6-5	TGTGCCAGCAGTTACTCGGAAGTAGGGAGGGGCAATGAGCAGTTCTTC	CASSYSEVGRGNEQFF
NA	TRBJ1-1	NA	TRBV27	TGTGCCAGCAGTTTATACGACCGACTCGACGGGGCTTTCTTT	CASSLYDRLDGAFF
NA	TRBJ1-2	NA	TRBV6-5	TGTGCCAGCAGTTACTCGCCGATAATCAACTATGGCTACACCTTC	CASSYSPIINYGYTF
TRBD1	TRBJ1-2	NA	TRBV30	TGTGCCTGGAGACAGGGGCTGGACTATGGCTACACCTTC	CAWRQGLDYGYTF
NA	TRBJ1-3	NA	TRBV14	TGTGCCAGCAGCCAAGATTTTTCGGGAACAGCGGGGTATGGAAACACCATATATTTT	CASSQDFSGTAGYGNTIYF
NA	TRBJ1-2	NA	TRBV2	TGTGCCAGCAGTGAAAGGGTCTTAGGGGGTAATGGCTACACCTTC	CASSERVLGGNGYTF
NA	TRBJ1-6	NA	TRBV27	TGTGCCAGCAGTATGAAGGGGTCAGGCGTTTCACCCCTCCACTTT	CASSMKGSGVSPLHF
NA	TRBJ1-1	NA	TRBV10-3	TGTGCCATCAAAGCGGGGTTCGTCACTGAAGCTTTCTTT	CAIKAGFVTEAFF
NA	TRBJ1-5	NA	TRBV7-9	TGTGCCAGCAGCTTAGGGGGGGTCGGGTCGGCCCCTCAGCCCCAGCATTTT	CASSLGGVGSAPQPQHF
TRBD1	TRBJ1-4	NA	TRBV11-2	TGTGCCAGCAGCTTAGAAGGGACAGCGTATTCAACTAATGAAAAACTGTTTTTT	CASSLEGTAYSTNEKLFF
TRBD1	TRBJ2-1	NA	TRBV7-2	TGTGCCAGCAGCTTATCCCGACAGGGGGCTCCGTTCTTC	CASSLSRQGAPFF
NA	TRBJ2-3	NA	TRBV19	TGTGCCAGTAGTATTGGGGGGCGCGGCACAGATACGCAGTATTTT	CASSIGGRGTDTQYF
TRBD1	TRBJ1-2	NA	TRBV28	TGTGCCAGCCGGCGGACAGGGGTGGTCTATGGCTACACCTTC	CASRRTGVVYGYTF
NA	TRBJ1-2	once	TRBV10-3	TGTGCCATCAGTGGGTCGGGTGGTTCCTATGGCTACACCTTC	CAISGSGGSYGYTF
NA	TRBJ1-2	NA	TRBV5-1	TGCGCCAGCAGCTGGGATCTTCCGGAGGGCTACACCTTC	CASSWDLPEGYTF
NA	TRBJ1-1	NA	TRBV5-4	TGTGCCAGCAGCCGGTGGGCCGAGGGAGGGAACACTGAAGCTTTCTTT	CASSRWAEGGNTEAFF
NA	TRBJ2-5	NA	TRBV19	TGTGCCAGTAGTATTTCAGGGCGAGAGACCCAGTACTTC	CASSISGRETQYF
NA	TRBJ1-2	NA	TRBV11-2	TGTGCCAGCAGAAAACACACGGGGAACCCCTTCACACTTAACTATGGCTACACCTTC	CASRKHTGNPFTLNYGYTF
TRBD2	TRBJ2-3	NA	TRBV5-4	TGTGCCAGCAGCCCGTCGAGCGGGAGGGCCTCGAGAGATACGCAGTATTTT	CASSPSSGRASRDTQYF
NA	TRBJ1-2	NA	TRBV5-6	TGTGCCAGCAGCTTTTACAGACCGGAAGGTGGCTACACCTTC	CASSFYRPEGGYTF
TRBD2	TRBJ2-1	once	TRBV7-2	TGTGCCAGCAGCTTATTAGCGGGAGGGCCCTGGGAGCAGTTCTTC	CASSLLAGGPWEQFF
NA	TRBJ1-5	NA	TRBV6-5	TGTGCCAGCAGTTACGATGGGGCCGGGAGCCAGCCCCAGCATTTT	CASSYDGAGSQPQHF
NA	TRBJ1-5	NA	TRBV7-9	TGTGCCAGCAGCTTATACGAGGATCAGCCCCAGCATTTT	CASSLYEDQPQHF
TRBD1	TRBJ2-7	NA	TRBV7-2	TGTGCCAGCAGCTTTAAACAGGGGGCGCAGGAGCAGTACTTC	CASSFKQGAQEQYF
NA	TRBJ1-5	once	TRBV7-6	TGTGCCAGCAGCTTAGCCGAGGGACAGCCCCAGCATTTT	CASSLAEGQPQHF
NA	TRBJ2-1	NA	TRBV5-1	TGCGCCAGCAGCTTGAGGCCTCTCGGGGACGGTTACAATGAGCAGTTCTTC	CASSLRPLGDGYNEQFF
NA	TRBJ2-3	NA	TRBV9	TGTGCCAGCAGCGTAGACCTAGCCACAGATACGCAGTATTTT	CASSVDLATDTQYF
NA	TRBJ1-2	NA	TRBV7-8	TGTGCCAGCAGCCCCCGTGTGGCCACGGGGGGCTACACCTTC	CASSPRVATGGYTF
TRBD1	TRBJ1-5	NA	TRBV6-2/TRBV6-3	TGTGCCAGCAGTGGGGACAGGCGAGGCAATCAGCCCCAGCATTTT	CASSGDRRGNQPQHF
TRBD2	TRBJ2-3	NA	TRBV5-1	TGCGCCAGCACCTCCACTAGCGGGGGGCCCACAGATACGCAGTATTTT	CASTSTSGGPTDTQYF
NA	TRBJ1-1	once	TRBV6-5	TGTGCCAGCAGTCAGGGCCCCACTGAAGCTTTCTTT	CASSQGPTEAFF
NA	TRBJ1-4	NA	TRBV29-1	TGCAGCGTTGAACAGGGGAAGGGTGAAAAACTGTTTTTT	CSVEQGKGEKLFF
NA	TRBJ2-2	NA	TRBV6-5	TGTGCCAGCAGCCGGGCCGGGGAGCTGTTTTTT	CASSRAGELFF
TRBD1	TRBJ1-2	NA	TRBV11-2	TGTGCCAGCAGCTCCCGGGACAGCTATGGCTACACCTTC	CASSSRDSYGYTF
NA	TRBJ1-2	NA	TRBV5-1	TGCGCCAGCAAGGAGGGACCGTGGGGGGCTAACTATGGCTACACCTTC	CASKEGPWGANYGYTF
NA	TRBJ2-2	once	TRBV19	TGTGCCAGCTGCTTTACAGGGTCCGGGGAGCTGTTTTTT	CASCFTGSGELFF
NA	TRBJ1-6	NA	TRBV5-1	TGCGCCAGCAGCCTCCGTCTTGAGACCAATTCACCCCTCCACTTT	CASSLRLETNSPLHF
TRBD2	TRBJ2-1	once	TRBV5-1	TGCGCCAGCAGCTTCGCTAGCGGGAGTTACAATGAGCAGTTCTTC	CASSFASGSYNEQFF
TRBD1	TRBJ1-6	NA	TRBV7-2	TGTGCCAGCAGCTTGGACAGGGAGAGGTCACCCCTCCACTTT	CASSLDRERSPLHF
TRBD2	TRBJ2-1	NA	TRBV6-4	TGTGCCAGCAGTGACTCTCCCCTTAGCGGGTTCCGGAATGAGCAGTTCTTC	CASSDSPLSGFRNEQFF
TRBD1	TRBJ1-2	NA	TRBV5-6	TGTGCCAGCAGCTCTCCGGGACAGGGTGGAGCTAACTATGGCTACACCTTC	CASSSPGQGGANYGYTF
NA	TRBJ2-2	NA	TRBV15	TGTGCCACCAGCAGAGATGGAGGACCCCTGAACGGGGAGCTGTTTTTT	CATSRDGGPLNGELFF
TRBD1	TRBJ2-1	NA	TRBV10-1	TGCGCCAGCAGTGGGCAGGGGGCTGACAATGAGCAGTTCTTC	CASSGQGADNEQFF
NA	TRBJ1-1	NA	TRBV10-3	TGTGCCATCAGTGGCCGACAGGCAAGTGACACTGAAGCTTTCTTT	CAISGRQASDTEAFF
NA	TRBJ1-6	NA	TRBV30	TGTGCCTGGAGTGACGGACTAAGTGGTTCACCCCTCCACTTT	CAWSDGLSGSPLHF
TRBD1	TRBJ2-3	NA	TRBV9	TGTGCCAGCAGCGTGATAATGACAGGGAGCACAGATACGCAGTATTTT	CASSVIMTGSTDTQYF
NA	TRBJ2-7	NA	TRBV9	TGTGCCAGCAGCGGCCGGGACTACGAGCAGTACTTC	CASSGRDYEQYF
NA	TRBJ2-3	many	TRBV4-2	TGTGCCAGCAGCCAAGAGAATCGCGGAGAGGGTCAGGATACGCAGTATTTT	CASSQENRGEGQDTQYF